This T cell receptor (beta chain) was obtained from a study of T-cell memory formation after mild COVID-19. Broader study findings: Detection of some responders pre-infection suggested pre-existing cross-reactive memory T cells participated.

One entry per CDR3 protein results from TCRdb running MiXCR on the 5' RACE reads. The sample shows about 160,000 distinct CDR3 sequences, roughly 31% of them seen only once. This clonotype turned up a few times. Antigen: not known. J was trimmed by 5 bases and V by 4 bases; bases with no gene match: 7. This CDR3 contains 14 residues. Germline V gene data show CDR1 as SGHVS and CDR2 as FNYEAQ. This TCR was sampled from an adult woman who had mild COVID-19 (a few samples of this study predate the infection). Cell type and time point are not known. The chain carries TRBV7-6 and TRBJ2-5; 7 bases fit TRBD1. Sequencing used PBMCs or a T cell subset sorted from them (not recorded which). The CDR3 bases are TGTGCCAGCAGCTCGCACACAGGGGAGGAGACCCAGTACTTC. Translating it yields CASSSHTGEETQYF.